These T cell receptor beta chains were read from a single sample in a study of T cells in Graves' hyperthyroidism and ophthalmopathy. From the multiplex PCR reads, TCRdb called clonotypes with MiXCR, one entry per CDR3 protein. The repertoire has more than 300,000 distinct CDR3 sequences, over 10% of them found once; the top ten carry around 9.2%. Sequences were obtained from blood. Every receptor here comes from a woman aged 18-30 years with Graves' hyperthyroidism. Each CDR3 is given without its conserved first and last residue. Each record gives: V gene, J gene, CDR3 protein.

TRBV2	TRBJ1-2	ASSGEGTFYGYT
TRBV6-2/TRBV6-3	TRBJ2-5	ASTRGTGEETQY
TRBV7-9	TRBJ2-2	ASSDRAPTVELF
TRBV28	TRBJ1-2	ASSVDQGLYGYT
TRBV18	TRBJ1-5	ASSPWGTQQPQH
TRBV20-1	TRBJ1-1	SAREGNTEAF
TRBV11-2	TRBJ2-7	ASSPGFIYEQY
TRBV7-6	TRBJ2-5	ASSWGHPGGGQETQY
TRBV7-3	TRBJ2-3	ASSFGLADTQY
TRBV5-1	TRBJ2-1	ASINLAGDSNEQF
TRBV24-1	TRBJ2-3	ATAPGPTDTQY
TRBV25-1	TRBJ2-2	ASKDIRQLF
TRBV30	TRBJ1-1	AWIPSYGFDTEAF
TRBV12-3/TRBV12-4	TRBJ1-3	ASRVSGNTIY
TRBV7-9	TRBJ2-7	ASSLGVAGVPDEQY
TRBV29-1	TRBJ2-5	SLGQGMETQY